The 21 T cell receptor beta chains below were found in one sample sequenced in a study of OX40 agonist ivuxolimab in advanced cancers. Sequencing used immunoSEQ multiplex PCR; TCRdb keeps in-frame clones, though not all of them. The data show 45,000 to 60,000 clones, with 80% to 90% seen just once and over 9% held by the top ten. The sample was CD4+ or CD8+ T cells sorted from blood, taken in a trial of the OX40 agonist ivuxolimab. These TCRs come from an adult with an advanced solid tumor such as melanoma, head and neck, liver or kidney cancer.

The chain joins TRBV11-3 to TRBJ2-7; 7 bases are a match to TRBD1. CDR1 and CDR2 (germline): SGHNT, YENEEA. J lost 7 bases, V lost 5 bases, and 8 bases had no gene match. The length of the CDR3 is 13 residues. CDR3 amino acids: CASSPTGSGEQYF. For the CDR3, the DNA is TGTGCCAGCAGCCCGACAGGGTCGGGGGAGCAGTACTTC.

The J gene is TRBJ1-1, the V gene TRBV12-5; no clear D gene. The length of the CDR3 is 15 residues. V was cut by 3 bases and J by 1 base, with 12 bases left in between. Germline V CDR1 and CDR2: LGHNT, FRNRAP. Here the CDR3 reads CASGFLTGPNTEAFF. In nucleotides, the CDR3 is TGTGCTAGTGGTTTCCTGACCGGCCCGAACACTGAAGCTTTCTTT.

V gene TRBV5-4 combines with J gene TRBJ2-6; tentative D call: TRBD1 (6 bases). The length of the CDR3 is 15 residues. The V end was cut by 2 bases, the J end by 1 base, with 7 bases between. Germline V CDR1 and CDR2: SGHNT, YYREEE (reference sequence). CDR3 in amino acids: CASSFQGSGANVLTF. In DNA form, the CDR3 reads TGTGCCAGCAGCTTTCAGGGGTCTGGGGCCAACGTCCTGACTTTC. The full variable domain, completed using reference TRBV5-4 and TRBJ2-6, is ETGVTQSPTHLIKTRGQQVTLRCSSQSGHNTVSWYQQALGQGPQFIFQYYREEENGRGNFPPRFSGLQFPNYSSELNVNALELDDSALYLCASSFQGSGANVLTFGAGSRLTVL.

The CDR3 is CASSRQATGELFF. For the CDR3, the DNA is TGTGCCAGCAGCCGCCAGGCCACCGGGGAGCTGTTTTTT. This chain joins TRBV7-9 and TRBJ2-2; no clear D gene. The V gene lost 5 bases and the J gene lost 4 bases, with 8 bases spanning the gap. CDR3 size: 13 residues. Per the germline V gene, CDR1 is SEHNR and CDR2 is FQNEAQ (reference sequence).

CDR3 bases: TGTGCTAGTGGCCTCGGACAGATCCAAGAGACCCAGTACTTC. Translated, it gives CASGLGQIQETQYF. The V gene is TRBV12-5, the J gene TRBJ2-5, with a weak D call TRBD1 (6 bases). Trimming removed 6 bases from V and 1 base from J, with 12 bases in between. CDR1 is LGHNT and CDR2 is FRNRAP in the germline V gene. The CDR3 covers 14 residues.

The V and J genes are TRBV9 and TRBJ2-2; a possible D gene is TRBD2 (5 bases). The CDR3 has 13 residues. Per the germline V gene, CDR1 is SGDLS and CDR2 is YYNGEE. Trimming shortened V by 7 bases and J by 7 bases, and 14 bases separated the two germline ends. The CDR3 region is CASQEGAGGELFF. CDR3 bases: TGTGCCAGCCAAGAGGGCGCGGGCGGGGAGCTGTTTTTT.

The chain recombines TRBV15 with TRBJ2-4; TRBD2 agrees at 14 bases. This CDR3 has 18 residues. Unmatched junction bases numbered 9, after V lost 3 bases and J lost 5 bases. The germline V gene has CDR1 LNHNV and CDR2 YYDKDF (reference sequence). CDR3 nucleotide sequence: TGTGCCACCAGCAGGGGGACTAGCGGGGGCCTGTTGGAAAACATTCAGTACTTC. It encodes CATSRGTSGGLLENIQYF. The variable domain in full, completed from reference TRBV15 and TRBJ2-4, reads DAMVIQNPRYQVTQFGKPVTLSCSQTLNHNVMYWYQQKSSQAPKLLFHYYDKDFNNEADTPDNFQSRRPNTSFCFLDIRSPGLGDTAMYLCATSRGTSGGLLENIQYFGAGTRLSVL.

The chain carries TRBV9 and TRBJ1-4; D remains unclear. Looked up from germline, CDR1 is SGDLS and CDR2 is YYNGEE. V dropped 0 bases and J dropped 5 bases, with 14 bases sitting between them. The CDR3 is 16 residues long. The CDR3 loop is CASSVGATDRNEKLFF. CDR3 sequence (DNA): TGTGCCAGCAGCGTAGGCGCGACCGATAGGAATGAAAAACTGTTTTTT.

The V and J genes are TRBV25-1 and TRBJ1-1; D unclear. The length of the CDR3 is 13 residues. With 8 bases removed from V and 5 bases from J, the gap between germline ends came to 15 bases. Per the germline V gene, CDR1 is MGHDK and CDR2 is SYGVNS. The CDR3, as DNA: TGTGCCAGCCAAGTTGGGGAGGGAACTGAAGCTTTCTTT. Protein product: CASQVGEGTEAFF.

The chain has TRBV10-3 and TRBJ1-1; 9 bases map to TRBD1. CDR3 length: 15 amino acids. Looked up from germline, CDR1 is ENHRY and CDR2 is SYGVKD. V shed 6 bases and J 5 bases; nucleotides not matched to a gene: 10. The CDR3 loop reads CAIRGPGTGRTEAFF. DNA of the CDR3: TGTGCCATCAGGGGCCCCGGGACAGGGAGGACTGAAGCTTTCTTT.

CDR3 DNA sequence: TGTGCCAGCAGCTCCACCGGGGAATCTGGCTACAATGAGCAGTTCTTC. Amino acids: CASSSTGESGYNEQFF. This chain joins TRBV7-8 and TRBJ2-1, with D possibly TRBD2 on 5 matching bases. V was trimmed by 4 bases and J by 3 bases, leaving 16 bases between them. Germline CDR1 SGHVS, CDR2 FQNEAQ. CDR3 length: 16 residues.

This chain joins TRBV27 and TRBJ1-1, with 11 bases aligning to TRBD1. With V trimmed by 2 bases and J by 7 bases, 6 bases remained unmatched. The CDR3 runs to 15 residues. Germline V gives CDR1 MNHEY, CDR2 SMNVEV (reference sequence). The CDR3 DNA is TGTGCCAGCAGTTTAACCGGGACAGGGGGTGTTGAAGCTTTCTTT. It specifies CASSLTGTGGVEAFF.

This clone has only one observation. This chain links TRBV5-1 with TRBJ2-5, with 7 bases lining up with TRBD1. Germline assignment: CDR1 SGHRS and CDR2 YFSETQ. The CDR3 totals 14 residues. V was clipped by 3 bases and J by 5 bases; unmatched bases: 7. Here the CDR3 DNA reads TGCGCCAGCAGCTCCTACAGGGGTTATGAGACCCAGTACTTC. The encoded protein is CASSSYRGYETQYF.

J is TRBJ1-1 and V is TRBV11-2; D uncertain. The CDR3 is 15 residues long. The V gene lost 5 bases and the J gene lost 4 bases, with 17 bases spanning the gap. CDR1 and CDR2 (germline): SGHAT, FQNNGV. CDR3 DNA: TGTGCCAGCAGCCCGGGCCTAGGAGTCCGCACTGAAGCTTTCTTT. Translating gives CASSPGLGVRTEAFF. The complete variable domain, with remaining parts taken from reference TRBV11-2 and TRBJ1-1, reads EAGVAQSPRYKIIEKRQSVAFWCNPISGHATLYWYQQILGQGPKLLIQFQNNGVVDDSQLPKDRFSAERLKGVDSTLKIQPAKLEDSAVYLCASSPGLGVRTEAFFGQGTRLTVV.

This clone appeared a single time. The rearrangement joins TRBV9 to TRBJ1-2; D gene unclear. The V and J ends lost 0 bases and 1 base respectively, with 4 bases between them. The CDR3 has 13 residues. CDR1 and CDR2 (germline): SGDLS, YYNGEE. The CDR3 loop is CASSVARNYGYTF. The CDR3 DNA reads TGTGCCAGCAGCGTAGCACGTAACTATGGCTACACCTTC.

V usage is TRBV4-3 and J usage is TRBJ1-2; D is perhaps TRBD1 (5 bases). The V gene lost 4 bases and the J gene lost 5 bases, with 17 bases spanning the gap. The CDR3 is 15 amino acids. Germline V gives CDR1 LGHNA, CDR2 YSLEER. CDR3 loop: CASSPYPATAYGYTF. DNA of the CDR3: TGCGCCAGCAGCCCCTATCCCGCGACAGCTTATGGCTACACCTTC.

The V call is TRBV15, the J call TRBJ1-2; 7 nucleotides line up with TRBD1. This CDR3 region has 18 residues. Trimming cost V 2 bases and J 6 bases; bases outside gene matches: 18. Germline loops: CDR1 LNHNV, CDR2 YYDKDF (reference sequence). CDR3 sequence: CATSRQELTGNPRNGYTF. The CDR3 DNA reads as TGTGCCACCAGCAGACAAGAACTGACAGGGAATCCGAGGAATGGCTACACCTTC.

This clone has a handful of counts. The chain has TRBV4-1 and TRBJ2-7; possibly TRBD2 for D (6 bases). This CDR3 comprises 16 residues. Trimming left V 0 bases short and J 6 bases short, with 18 bases between. Germline V CDR1 and CDR2: MGHRA, YSYEKL. CDR3 in amino acids: CASSQDYSSRGLEQYF. CDR3 DNA sequence: TGCGCCAGCAGCCAAGATTATTCGTCCCGGGGACTCGAGCAGTACTTC.

The chain uses TRBV7-8 and TRBJ2-3, with D uncertain. The V gene's germline CDR1 is SGHVS and CDR2 FQNEAQ. The CDR3 totals 15 residues. With 5 bases removed from V and 0 bases from J, the gap between germline ends came to 12 bases. The CDR3 loop is CASSPPDGSTDTQYF. Here the CDR3 DNA reads TGTGCCAGCAGCCCTCCGGACGGAAGCACAGATACGCAGTATTTT.

The chain is built from TRBV5-1 and TRBJ2-5, with 9 bases that match TRBD2. The trim removed 0 bases at V and 3 bases at J, leaving 6 bases unmatched. Looked up from germline, CDR1 is SGHRS and CDR2 is YFSETQ. This CDR3 is built from 16 residues. For the CDR3, the DNA is TGCGCCAGCAGCTTGGCCGTAGCGGGGGATAAAGAGACCCAGTACTTC. This sequence encodes CASSLAVAGDKETQYF.

The chain recombines TRBV4-3 with TRBJ2-5; TRBD1 matches at 8 bases. This CDR3 spans 15 amino acids. The germline CDR1 and CDR2 sequences are LGHNA and YSLEER. V trimming: 1 base; J trimming: 0 bases; junction bases outside the gene matches: 1. This CDR3 reads CASSQGQGNQETQYF. The CDR3 region has the DNA TGCGCCAGCAGCCAAGGACAGGGGAACCAAGAGACCCAGTACTTC.